This TCR beta chain was sequenced during a study of cytomegalovirus exposure and HLA in healthy donors. Study-wide background: A later analysis reported the 120 validation repertoires used the same platform as the approximately 670 first-cohort repertoires. General observations from the study: The tendency of first-cohort TCR clusters to co-occur in the 120 or so validation repertoires emerged from a later analysis.

CDR1 SGDLS and CDR2 YYNGEE come from the germline V gene. V was cut by 3 bases and J by 1 base, with 20 bases left in between. There are 18 residues in the CDR3. Produced via immunoSEQ multiplex PCR; TCRdb's table is partial and in-frame only. The table includes 120,000 or so clones, approximately 89% detected once. In the case of this clone: Its antigen is undetermined.

This clonotype was obtained from a man aged 18-30 years in good health and CMV-seronegative. Sequencing input: PBMCs. The chain carries TRBV9 and TRBJ2-4; D is perhaps TRBD1 (6 bases). The CDR3 nucleotides read TGTGCCAGCAGCGCTGTCCCAGGGGTAGTAGCGGCCAAAAACATTCAGTACTTC. It specifies CASSAVPGVVAAKNIQYF.